These T cell receptor beta chains were read from a single sample in a study of shared clonotypes between healthy human individuals. The method was immunoSEQ multiplex PCR; TCRdb's version includes in-frame clones alone and lacks a portion of them. Here the sample spans 660,000 or so clones, 95% to 97% being singletons. The specimen sequenced was naive CD8+ T cells sorted from blood. The source of these receptors is a woman under 40 in good health. The CDR3 runs from the conserved cysteine through the conserved F or W. The D gene is left open where the match is weak. Clone sizes are given selectively: once, few, many, or a class where the clone is expanded.

j_gene	len	v_gene	d_gene	abundance	CDR3nt	CDR3aa
TRBJ2-7	14	TRBV4-1	TRBD2	-	TGCGCCAGCAGCCAAGTAACTAGCGGGTGGGAGCAGTACTTC	CASSQVTSGWEQYF
TRBJ2-7	13	TRBV27	TRBD1	-	TGTGCCAGCAGACCCGGGACAGGGTTCGAGCAGTACTTC	CASRPGTGFEQYF
TRBJ2-7	16	TRBV10-1	TRBD2	-	TGCGCCAGCAGTGAGTCGGGTGGTAAGCGGGGGCACGAGCAGTACTTC	CASSESGGKRGHEQYF
TRBJ2-7	16	TRBV4-2	TRBD2	-	TGTGCCAGCAGCCAAGAACTAGCGGGAGGGCCGTACGAGCAGTACTTC	CASSQELAGGPYEQYF
TRBJ1-1	14	TRBV30	TRBD1	-	TGTGCCTGGAGCGGGACAGGGGGCGGAACTGAAGCTTTCTTT	CAWSGTGGGTEAFF
TRBJ1-3	11	TRBV7-8	-	-	TGTGCCAGTATAGATGGAAACACCATATATTTT	CASIDGNTIYF
TRBJ2-7	14	TRBV28	TRBD2	-	TGTGCCAGCAGTTTAGAACTAGCGGGAGTCGAGCAGTACTTC	CASSLELAGVEQYF
TRBJ2-6	16	TRBV27	TRBD1	-	TGTGCCAGCAAAGGACAGGAGAGCTCTGGGGCCAACGTCCTGACTTTC	CASKGQESSGANVLTF
TRBJ1-1	16	TRBV5-4	-	once	TGTGCCAGCAGCCCAAGCAGGGAGGGGAGTAGCACTGAAGCTTTCTTT	CASSPSREGSSTEAFF
TRBJ2-3	15	TRBV5-1	TRBD1	-	TGCGCCAGCGGCAACAACAGGGGATCCACAGATACGCAGTATTTT	CASGNNRGSTDTQYF
TRBJ2-7	15	TRBV19	-	-	TGTGCCAGTAGTATTGGCCTAGATTATCCCTACGAGCAGTACTTC	CASSIGLDYPYEQYF
TRBJ2-5	15	TRBV28	-	-	TGTGCCAGCAGTTACTTAGACAGCTCCCAAGAGACCCAGTACTTC	CASSYLDSSQETQYF
TRBJ2-7	12	TRBV6-5	-	-	TGTGCCAGCAGCAGCGGCCCCTACGAGCAGTACTTC	CASSSGPYEQYF
TRBJ2-7	14	TRBV27	TRBD1	-	TGTGCCAGCAGTCCAGGGACAGGGCCCTACGAGCAGTACTTC	CASSPGTGPYEQYF
TRBJ2-1	12	TRBV19	-	-	TGTGCCAGTAGTATTGACCACAATGAGCAGTTCTTC	CASSIDHNEQFF
TRBJ1-2	16	TRBV5-5	TRBD1	-	TGTGCCAGCAGCGCCCCCCGGGACAGGGGTTATGATGGCTACACCTTC	CASSAPRDRGYDGYTF
TRBJ2-7	14	TRBV28	-	-	TGTGCCAGCAGCCAAAAACTAAAATCCTACGAGCAGTACTTC	CASSQKLKSYEQYF
TRBJ2-1	15	TRBV5-1	-	-	TGCGCCAGCAATTACAGGGCATCCTCCTACAATGAGCAGTTCTTC	CASNYRASSYNEQFF
TRBJ2-1	12	TRBV2	TRBD2	once	TGTGCCGGAGGACTAGCGGGTGGAGAGCAGTTCTTC	CAGGLAGGEQFF
TRBJ1-4	11	TRBV6-1	-	-	TGTGCCAGCAGTGACTTTGAAAAACTGTTTTTT	CASSDFEKLFF
TRBJ2-2	14	TRBV6-5	-	-	TGTGCCAGCAGTTTTAGAGTGAATACCGGGGAGCTGTTTTTT	CASSFRVNTGELFF
TRBJ2-7	15	TRBV7-9	TRBD1	-	TGTGCCAGCAGCTTGGGAGACAGGGACCCCTACGAGCAGTACTTC	CASSLGDRDPYEQYF
TRBJ1-1	12	TRBV28	-	-	TGTGCCAGCAGTTTAGAAGGCACTGAAGCTTTCTTT	CASSLEGTEAFF
TRBJ2-1	12	TRBV6-5	TRBD1	-	TGTGCCAGCAGTGGCGACCGGGACAGACAGTTCTTC	CASSGDRDRQFF
TRBJ2-7	14	TRBV28	TRBD2	-	TGTGCCAGCGGTCTCAGCGGGAGCTCGGGGGAGCAGTACTTC	CASGLSGSSGEQYF
TRBJ2-3	17	TRBV7-8	-	-	TGTGCCAGCAGCTTAGGTGGGGCGCACCCTAGCACAGATACGCAGTATTTT	CASSLGGAHPSTDTQYF
TRBJ2-1	15	TRBV9	TRBD2	-	TGTGCCAGCAACCCTAGCGGGAGCTCCTACAATGAGCAGTTCTTC	CASNPSGSSYNEQFF
TRBJ2-3	14	TRBV28	-	once	TGTGCCAGCAGTTCTTGGACCAGTACAGATACGCAGTATTTT	CASSSWTSTDTQYF
TRBJ2-7	15	TRBV7-9	TRBD1	-	TGTGCCAGCAGCCCCCGGACAGGGAGGTCCTACGAGCAGTACTTC	CASSPRTGRSYEQYF
TRBJ1-2	16	TRBV5-1	-	-	TGCGCCAGCAGCTTCGGCCGGGGCCCAGGGGACTATGGCTACACCTTC	CASSFGRGPGDYGYTF
TRBJ1-5	12	TRBV28	-	-	TGTGCCAGCGAGGGGATGGATCAGCCCCAGCATTTT	CASEGMDQPQHF
TRBJ2-7	12	TRBV6-5	-	-	TGTGCCAGCAGTTACTCCCCAGGCGAGCAGTACTTC	CASSYSPGEQYF
TRBJ2-5	16	TRBV2	TRBD1	-	TGTGCCAGCAGGGTAGACAGGGGGCGCGGCCAAGAGACCCAGTACTTC	CASRVDRGRGQETQYF
TRBJ2-5	12	TRBV2	-	-	TGTGCCAGCAGCGTCGGGGACCTCTCCTTCTACTTC	CASSVGDLSFYF
TRBJ2-3	15	TRBV7-3	TRBD2	-	TGTGCCAGCAGCTCTAGCGGGAGCGGAGGAGATACGCAGTATTTT	CASSSSGSGGDTQYF
TRBJ2-7	15	TRBV14	-	-	TGTGCCAGCAGCCAAGGGGCCCGTTCCGCCTACGAGCAGTACTTC	CASSQGARSAYEQYF
TRBJ2-7	11	TRBV20-1	-	-	TGCAGTGCTCCTAGGATCTACGAGCAGTACTTC	CSAPRIYEQYF
TRBJ2-7	15	TRBV5-1	TRBD1	-	TGCGCCAGCAGCTTGGAGTTGGACAGGGGTTACGAGCAGTACTTC	CASSLELDRGYEQYF
TRBJ2-3	14	TRBV4-2	-	-	TGTGCCAGCAGCCTCCTGAGCGGCACAGATACGCAGTATTTT	CASSLLSGTDTQYF